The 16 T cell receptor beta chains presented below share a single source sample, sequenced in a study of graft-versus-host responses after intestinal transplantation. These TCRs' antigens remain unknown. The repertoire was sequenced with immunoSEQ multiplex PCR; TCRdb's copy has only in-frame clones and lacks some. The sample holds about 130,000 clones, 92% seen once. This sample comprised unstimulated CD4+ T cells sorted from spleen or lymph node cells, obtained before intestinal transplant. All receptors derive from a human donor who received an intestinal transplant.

The CDR3 loop reads CASTQGPYEQYF. The CDR3 DNA sequence: TGTGCCAGCACTCAGGGTCCCTACGAGCAGTACTTC. This rearrangement joins TRBV28 to TRBJ2-7; maybe TRBD1 (5 bases). The CDR3 runs 12 residues. Germline V lookup: CDR1 MDHEN, CDR2 SYDVKM. The V and J ends lost 7 bases and 2 bases respectively, with 9 bases between them. The whole variable domain, filled in from reference TRBV28 and TRBJ2-7, reads DVKVTQSSRYLVKRTGEKVFLECVQDMDHENMFWYRQDPGLGLRLIYFSYDVKMKEKGDIPEGYSVSREKKERFSLILESASTNQTSMYLCASTQGPYEQYFGPGTRLTVT.

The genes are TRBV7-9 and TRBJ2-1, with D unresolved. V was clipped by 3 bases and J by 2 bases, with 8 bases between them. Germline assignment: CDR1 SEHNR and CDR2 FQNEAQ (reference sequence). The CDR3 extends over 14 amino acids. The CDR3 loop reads CASSFWDAYNEQFF. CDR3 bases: TGTGCCAGCAGCTTTTGGGATGCCTACAATGAGCAGTTCTTC.

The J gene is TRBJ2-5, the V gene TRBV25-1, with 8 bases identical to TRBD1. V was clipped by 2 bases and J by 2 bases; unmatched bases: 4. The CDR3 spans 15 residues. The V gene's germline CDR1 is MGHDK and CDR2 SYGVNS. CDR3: CASSERDRLQETQYF. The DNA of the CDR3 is TGTGCCAGCAGTGAAAGGGACAGGTTACAAGAGACCCAGTACTTC.

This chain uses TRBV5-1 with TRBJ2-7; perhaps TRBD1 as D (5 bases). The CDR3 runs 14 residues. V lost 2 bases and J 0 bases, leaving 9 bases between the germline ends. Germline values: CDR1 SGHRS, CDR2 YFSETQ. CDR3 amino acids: CASSFRQNSYEQYF. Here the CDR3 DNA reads TGCGCCAGCAGCTTCCGACAGAACTCCTACGAGCAGTACTTC.

This CDR3 reads CASSHRGAGSEAFF. The DNA of the CDR3 is TGTGCCAGCAGCCACCGAGGGGCCGGGAGTGAAGCTTTCTTT. The chain combines TRBV6-5 with TRBJ1-1; possibly TRBD1 for D (5 bases). The CDR3 has 14 amino acids. The V gene's germline CDR1 is MNHEY and CDR2 SVGAGI. Trimming shortened V by 6 bases and J by 7 bases, and 18 bases separated the two germline ends.

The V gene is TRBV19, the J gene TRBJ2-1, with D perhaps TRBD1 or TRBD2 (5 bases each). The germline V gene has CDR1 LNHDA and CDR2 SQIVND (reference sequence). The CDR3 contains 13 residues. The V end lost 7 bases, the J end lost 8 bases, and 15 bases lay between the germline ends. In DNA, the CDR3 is TGTGCCAGTAATCCGAGCCGGGGCGATGAGCAGTTCTTC. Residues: CASNPSRGDEQFF.

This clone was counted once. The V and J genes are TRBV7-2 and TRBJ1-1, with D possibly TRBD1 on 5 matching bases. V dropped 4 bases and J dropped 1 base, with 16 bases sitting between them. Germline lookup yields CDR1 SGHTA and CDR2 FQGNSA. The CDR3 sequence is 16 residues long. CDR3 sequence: CASSSVLGTGNTEAFF. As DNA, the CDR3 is TGTGCCAGCAGCTCAGTTTTAGGGACGGGGAACACTGAAGCTTTCTTT. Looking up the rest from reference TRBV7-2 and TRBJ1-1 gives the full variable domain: GAGVSQSPSNKVTEKGKDVELRCDPISGHTALYWYRQSLGQGLEFLIYFQGNSAPDKSGLPSDRFSAERTGGSVSTLTIQRTQQEDSAVYLCASSSVLGTGNTEAFFGQGTRLTVV.

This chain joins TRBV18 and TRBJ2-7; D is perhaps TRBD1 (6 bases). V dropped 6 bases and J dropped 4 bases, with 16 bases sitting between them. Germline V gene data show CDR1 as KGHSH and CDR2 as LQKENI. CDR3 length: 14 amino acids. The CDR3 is CASSLNRDGYEQYF. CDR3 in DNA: TGTGCCAGCTCCTTAAACAGGGACGGGTACGAGCAGTACTTC.

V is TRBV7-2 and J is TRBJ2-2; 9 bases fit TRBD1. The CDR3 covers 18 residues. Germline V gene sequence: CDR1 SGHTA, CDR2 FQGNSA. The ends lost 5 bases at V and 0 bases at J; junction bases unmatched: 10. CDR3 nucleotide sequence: TGTGCCAGCAGCCAACACAGGGGGCAAAACGCGAACACCGGGGAGCTGTTTTTT. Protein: CASSQHRGQNANTGELFF.

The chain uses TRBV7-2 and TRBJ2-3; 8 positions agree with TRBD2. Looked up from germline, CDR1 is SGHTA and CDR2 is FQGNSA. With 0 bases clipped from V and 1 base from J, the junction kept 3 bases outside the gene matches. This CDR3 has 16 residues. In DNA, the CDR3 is TGTGCCAGCAGCTTAGCGCTACTAGCGGGCACAGATACGCAGTATTTT. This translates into CASSLALLAGTDTQYF.

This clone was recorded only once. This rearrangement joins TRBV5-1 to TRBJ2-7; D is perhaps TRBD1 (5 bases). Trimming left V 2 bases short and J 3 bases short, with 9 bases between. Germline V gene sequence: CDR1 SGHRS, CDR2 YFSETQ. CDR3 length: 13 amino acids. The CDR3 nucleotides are TGCGCCAGCAGCTTCAGGGTCAGCTACGAGCAGTACTTC. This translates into CASSFRVSYEQYF.

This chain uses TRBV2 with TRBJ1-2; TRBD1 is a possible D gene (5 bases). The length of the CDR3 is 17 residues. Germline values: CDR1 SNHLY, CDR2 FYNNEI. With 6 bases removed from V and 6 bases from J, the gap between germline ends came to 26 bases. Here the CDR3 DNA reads TGTGCCAGCAGACCCCACTTGGTCCCCGGGACCTTCAATGGCTACACCTTC. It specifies CASRPHLVPGTFNGYTF.

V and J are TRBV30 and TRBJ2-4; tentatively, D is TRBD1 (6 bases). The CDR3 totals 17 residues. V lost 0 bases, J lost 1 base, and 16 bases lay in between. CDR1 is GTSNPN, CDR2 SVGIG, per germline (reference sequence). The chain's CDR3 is CAWSVKQGSFAKNIQYF. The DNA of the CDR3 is TGTGCCTGGAGTGTGAAACAGGGATCCTTTGCCAAAAACATTCAGTACTTC. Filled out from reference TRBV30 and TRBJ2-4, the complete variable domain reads SQTIHQWPATLVQPVGSPLSLECTVEGTSNPNLYWYRQAAGRGLQLLFYSVGIGQISSEVPQNLSASRPQDRQFILSSKKLLLSDSGFYLCAWSVKQGSFAKNIQYFGAGTRLSVL.

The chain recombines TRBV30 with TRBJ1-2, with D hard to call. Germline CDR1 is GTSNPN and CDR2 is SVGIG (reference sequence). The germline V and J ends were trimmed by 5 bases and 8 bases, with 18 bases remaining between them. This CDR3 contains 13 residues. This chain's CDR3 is CAWAPGAFGGYTF. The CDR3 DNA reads TGTGCCTGGGCCCCGGGCGCTTTCGGGGGCTACACCTTC.

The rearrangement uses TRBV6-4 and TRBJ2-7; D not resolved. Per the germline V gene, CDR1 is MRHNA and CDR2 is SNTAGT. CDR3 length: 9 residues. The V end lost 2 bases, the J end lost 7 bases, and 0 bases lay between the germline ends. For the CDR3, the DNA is TGTGCCAGCAGTGACGAGCAGTACTTC. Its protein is CASSDEQYF.

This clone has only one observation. CDR3 protein: CASSSQGGIRSHIYF. In DNA, the CDR3 is TGTGCCAGCAGCTCTCAAGGGGGCATAAGGAGTCACATATATTTT. The rearrangement uses TRBV11-2 and TRBJ1-3; the match to TRBD1 covers 7 bases. The CDR3 sequence is 15 residues long. V was clipped by 4 bases and J by 12 bases; unmatched bases: 15. Germline V gives CDR1 SGHAT, CDR2 FQNNGV.